Below, 11 T cell receptor beta chains from the same sample are listed, as sequenced in a study of T cell responses to AZD1222 COVID-19 vaccine. Clones were read by immunoSEQ multiplex PCR, and TCRdb kept only the in-frame ones, dropping some. The table records about 34,000 clones, approximately 88% of them present only once. Sequencing used peripheral blood, obtained on day 0 of AZD1222 vaccination. All receptors come from an adult in good health.

The chain couples TRBV28 to TRBJ1-2; weak D call: TRBD1 (5 bases). Germline V gene sequence: CDR1 MDHEN, CDR2 SYDVKM. V was pared by 5 bases and J by 8 bases, with 12 bases between. The CDR3 is 12 residues long. This chain's CDR3 is CASSAPGGGYTF. CDR3 in DNA: TGTGCCAGCAGTGCCCCGGGGGGAGGCTACACCTTC.

V gene TRBV6-1 combines with J gene TRBJ2-1, with 7 bases identical to TRBD2. The CDR3 consists of 15 residues. The germline gives CDR1 MNHNS, CDR2 SASEGT. J gave up 6 bases and V 3 bases, and 8 bases lay outside the gene matches. The CDR3 DNA reads TGTGCCAGCAGTGATCCCCAGCGGGGCCGCAATGAGCAGTTCTTC. Translating gives CASSDPQRGRNEQFF.

The chain is built from TRBV21-1 and TRBJ2-5; no check of the table's D call, TRBD2, against the DNA was made. TRBV21-1 has pseudogene status. The CDR3 runs to 17 residues. The CDR3 DNA reads TGTGCCAGCAGCAAAAAATCTAGCGGGGATCGGCGGAAGACCCAGTACTTC. The encoded protein is CASSKKSSGDRRKTQYF.

V gene TRBV10-3 combines with J gene TRBJ1-5, with D perhaps TRBD1 (5 bases). The germline V gene has CDR1 ENHRY and CDR2 SYGVKD. The CDR3 runs 15 residues. Trimming removed 4 bases at V and 3 bases at J, with 13 bases between. The CDR3 DNA is TGTGCCATCAGTGGGGGGGACGCTCCCAATCAGCCCCAGCATTTT. Translating gives CAISGGDAPNQPQHF.

This clone was detected only once. The J gene is TRBJ2-5, the V gene TRBV25-1; TRBD2 aligns across 8 bases. CDR3 size: 15 residues. The germline V gene has CDR1 MGHDK and CDR2 SYGVNS. Trimming removed 4 bases from V and 4 bases from J; junction bases left unmatched: 8. The DNA of the CDR3 is TGTGCCAGCAGTGTGGGGGGACTAGGTTTAGAGACCCAGTACTTC. This codes for CASSVGGLGLETQYF.

The chain carries TRBV2 and TRBJ2-2, with TRBD2 matching over 7 bases. The CDR3 contains 14 residues. With V trimmed by 8 bases and J by 0 bases, 3 bases remained unmatched. The germline gives CDR1 SNHLY, CDR2 FYNNEI. The CDR3 DNA reads TGTGCCAGCCGTGGGAGGGCGAACACCGGGGAGCTGTTTTTT. It encodes CASRGRANTGELFF.

The chain uses TRBV4-1 and TRBJ2-2; weak D call: TRBD1 (6 bases). CDR3 length equals 15 residues. Trimming pared 0 bases from V and 1 base from J, leaving 6 bases between. Germline assignment: CDR1 MGHRA and CDR2 YSYEKL. CDR3 residues: CASSQEGQNTGELFF. CDR3 bases: TGCGCCAGCAGCCAAGAGGGACAGAACACCGGGGAGCTGTTTTTT.

This clone was recorded a few times. The chain uses TRBV6-1 and TRBJ1-5; a possible D gene is TRBD1 (5 bases). V gave up 1 base and J gave up 1 base, with 8 bases separating them. The germline V gene encodes CDR1 MNHNS and CDR2 SASEGT. The CDR3 is 15 residues long. The CDR3 coding sequence is TGTGCCAGCAGTGAAGTTCCAGGGAGCAATCAGCCCCAGCATTTT. Translation: CASSEVPGSNQPQHF.

The chain has TRBV4-3 and TRBJ1-4, with no clear D. V was clipped by 4 bases and J by 5 bases, with 14 bases between them. CDR3 size: 15 residues. Germline values: CDR1 LGHNA, CDR2 YSLEER. The DNA of the CDR3 is TGCGCCAGCAGCCTCGGCGACTGGCGGAATGAAAAACTGTTTTTT. The encoded protein is CASSLGDWRNEKLFF.

This clone was detected a few times. This sequence joins TRBV21-1 and TRBJ2-1; TRBD1 is the table's D call and was not checked against the DNA. TRBV21-1 is classified as a pseudogene. The CDR3 has 15 amino acids. The CDR3 DNA sequence: TGTGCCAGCAGCGGGCGACAGGGGACGTACAATGAGCAGTTCTTC. This encodes CASSGRQGTYNEQFF.

This chain connects TRBV11-2 to TRBJ1-6; 9 nucleotides agree with TRBD1. The CDR3 has 16 residues. Germline trimming cut 5 bases from V and 7 bases from J; bases unmatched to any gene: 9. Germline CDR1 reads SGHAT; CDR2 reads FQNNGV. The CDR3 loop reads CASSLNGQGWNSPLHF. The CDR3 DNA is TGTGCCAGCAGCCTTAACGGACAGGGGTGGAATTCACCCCTCCACTTT. The variable domain in full, with the rest retrieved from reference TRBV11-2 and TRBJ1-6, is EAGVAQSPRYKIIEKRQSVAFWCNPISGHATLYWYQQILGQGPKLLIQFQNNGVVDDSQLPKDRFSAERLKGVDSTLKIQPAKLEDSAVYLCASSLNGQGWNSPLHFGNGTRLTVT.